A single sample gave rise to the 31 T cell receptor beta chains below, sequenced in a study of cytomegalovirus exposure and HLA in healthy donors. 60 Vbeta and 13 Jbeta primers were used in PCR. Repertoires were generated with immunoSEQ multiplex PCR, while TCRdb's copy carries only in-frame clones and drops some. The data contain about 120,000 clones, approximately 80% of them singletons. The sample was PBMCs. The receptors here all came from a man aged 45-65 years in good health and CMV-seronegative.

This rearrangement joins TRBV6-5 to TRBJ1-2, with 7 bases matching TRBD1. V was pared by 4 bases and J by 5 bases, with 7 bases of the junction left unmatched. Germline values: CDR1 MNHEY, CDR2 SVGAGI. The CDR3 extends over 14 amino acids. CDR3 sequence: CASSFPGQIYGYTF. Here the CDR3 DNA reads TGTGCCAGCAGTTTCCCGGGACAGATTTATGGCTACACCTTC.

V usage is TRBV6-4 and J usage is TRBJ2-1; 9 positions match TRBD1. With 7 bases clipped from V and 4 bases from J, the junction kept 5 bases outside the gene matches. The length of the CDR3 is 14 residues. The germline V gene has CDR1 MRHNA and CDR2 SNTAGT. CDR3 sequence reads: CASTGQGSYNEQFF. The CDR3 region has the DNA TGTGCCAGCACGGGACAGGGCAGTTACAATGAGCAGTTCTTC.

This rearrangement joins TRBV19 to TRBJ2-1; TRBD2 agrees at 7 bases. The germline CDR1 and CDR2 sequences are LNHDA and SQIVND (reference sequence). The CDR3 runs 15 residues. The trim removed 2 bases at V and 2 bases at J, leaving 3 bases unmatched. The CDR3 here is CASSIQRGAYNEQFF. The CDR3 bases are TGTGCCAGTAGTATACAGCGGGGCGCCTACAATGAGCAGTTCTTC.

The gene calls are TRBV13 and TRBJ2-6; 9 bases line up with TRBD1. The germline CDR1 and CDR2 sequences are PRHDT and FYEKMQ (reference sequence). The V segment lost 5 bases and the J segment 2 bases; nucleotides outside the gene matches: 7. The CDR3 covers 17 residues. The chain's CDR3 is CASSRDRDGPGANVLTF. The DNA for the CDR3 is TGTGCCAGCAGCCGGGACAGGGATGGGCCTGGGGCCAACGTCCTGACTTTC.

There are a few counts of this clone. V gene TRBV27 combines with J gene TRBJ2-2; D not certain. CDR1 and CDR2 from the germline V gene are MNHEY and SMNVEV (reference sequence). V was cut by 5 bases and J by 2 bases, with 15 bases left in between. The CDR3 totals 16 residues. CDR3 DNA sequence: TGTGCCAGCAGTGAATCGCCTACTCCTAACACCGGGGAGCTGTTTTTT. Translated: CASSESPTPNTGELFF.

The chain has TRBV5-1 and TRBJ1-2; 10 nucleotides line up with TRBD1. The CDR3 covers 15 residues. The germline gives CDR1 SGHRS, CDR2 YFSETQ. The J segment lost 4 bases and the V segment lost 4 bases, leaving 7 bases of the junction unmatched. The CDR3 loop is CASSPRDRGSYGYTF. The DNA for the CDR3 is TGCGCCAGCAGCCCCAGGGACAGGGGAAGCTATGGCTACACCTTC. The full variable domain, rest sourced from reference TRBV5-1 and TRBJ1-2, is KAGVTQTPRYLIKTRGQQVTLSCSPISGHRSVSWYQQTPGQGLQFLFEYFSETQRNKGNFPGRFSGRQFSNSRSEMNVSTLELGDSALYLCASSPRDRGSYGYTFGSGTRLTVV.

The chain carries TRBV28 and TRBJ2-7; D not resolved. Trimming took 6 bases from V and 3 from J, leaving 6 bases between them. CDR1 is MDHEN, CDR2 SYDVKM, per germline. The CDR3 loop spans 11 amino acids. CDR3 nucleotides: TGTGCCAGCAGACTTAGCTACGAGCAGTACTTC. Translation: CASRLSYEQYF.

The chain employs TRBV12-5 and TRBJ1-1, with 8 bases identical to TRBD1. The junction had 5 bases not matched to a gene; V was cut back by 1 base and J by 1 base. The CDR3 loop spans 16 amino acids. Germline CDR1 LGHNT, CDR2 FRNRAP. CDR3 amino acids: CASGLGAQGGNTEAFF. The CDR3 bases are TGTGCTAGTGGTTTGGGTGCACAGGGGGGGAACACTGAAGCTTTCTTT. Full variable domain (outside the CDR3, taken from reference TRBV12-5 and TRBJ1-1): DARVTQTPRHKVTEMGQEVTMRCQPILGHNTVFWYRQTMMQGLELLAYFRNRAPLDDSGMPKDRFSAEMPDATLATLKIQPSEPRDSAVYFCASGLGAQGGNTEAFFGQGTRLTVV.

CDR3 residues: CASRASNYGYTF. The CDR3 coding sequence is TGTGCCAGCAGGGCCAGTAACTATGGCTACACCTTC. The chain combines TRBV28 with TRBJ1-2; the D is unclear. The germline CDR1 and CDR2 sequences are MDHEN and SYDVKM. V lost 6 bases and J lost 1, with 6 bases in between. CDR3 length: 12 residues.

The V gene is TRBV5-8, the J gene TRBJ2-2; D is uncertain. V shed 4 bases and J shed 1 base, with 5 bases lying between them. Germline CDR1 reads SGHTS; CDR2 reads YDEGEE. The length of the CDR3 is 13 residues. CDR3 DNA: TGTGCCAGCAGCCCGTGGAACACCGGGGAGCTGTTTTTT. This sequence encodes CASSPWNTGELFF.

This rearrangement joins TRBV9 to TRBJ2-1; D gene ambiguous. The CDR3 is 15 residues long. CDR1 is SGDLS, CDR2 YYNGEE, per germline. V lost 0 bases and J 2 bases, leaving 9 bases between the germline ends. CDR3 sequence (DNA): TGTGCCAGCAGCGTAGCTACGGGTACCTACAATGAGCAGTTCTTC. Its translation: CASSVATGTYNEQFF.

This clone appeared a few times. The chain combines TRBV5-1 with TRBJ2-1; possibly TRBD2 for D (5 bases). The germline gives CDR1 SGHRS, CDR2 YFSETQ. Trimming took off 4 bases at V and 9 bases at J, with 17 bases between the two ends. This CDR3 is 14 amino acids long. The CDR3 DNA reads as TGCGCCAGCAGCCTGGCCGAGGGCTGGGTTGAGCAGTTCTTC. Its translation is CASSLAEGWVEQFF.

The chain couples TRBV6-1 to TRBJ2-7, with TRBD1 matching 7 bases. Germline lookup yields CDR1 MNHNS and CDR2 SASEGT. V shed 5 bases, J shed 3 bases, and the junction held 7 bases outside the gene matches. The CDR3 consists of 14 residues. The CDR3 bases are TGTGCCAGCAGTCTCCGGACAGGAAACTACGAGCAGTACTTC. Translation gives CASSLRTGNYEQYF.

The CDR3 sequence: CASSQDRGGGSKLFF. In nucleotides, the CDR3 is TGCGCCAGCAGCCAAGATCGGGGAGGGGGTAGTAAACTGTTTTTT. The gene calls are TRBV4-1 and TRBJ1-4; perhaps TRBD1 as D (6 bases). In germline, CDR1 is MGHRA, CDR2 YSYEKL. The CDR3 sequence is 15 residues long. V shed 0 bases and J shed 11 bases, with 16 bases lying between them.

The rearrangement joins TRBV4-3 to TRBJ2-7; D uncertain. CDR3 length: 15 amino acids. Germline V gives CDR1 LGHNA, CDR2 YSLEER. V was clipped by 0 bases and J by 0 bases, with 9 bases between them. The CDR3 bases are TGCGCCAGCAGCCAAGATATACTGCCCTCCTACGAGCAGTACTTC. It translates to CASSQDILPSYEQYF.

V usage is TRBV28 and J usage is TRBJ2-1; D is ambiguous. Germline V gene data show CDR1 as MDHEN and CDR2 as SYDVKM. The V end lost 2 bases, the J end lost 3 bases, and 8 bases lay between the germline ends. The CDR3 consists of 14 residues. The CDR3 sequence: CASSLPSGYNEQFF. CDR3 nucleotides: TGTGCCAGCAGTTTACCTAGTGGCTACAATGAGCAGTTCTTC.

CDR3 coding DNA: TGTGCCAGCAGTTTAGGGCTAAACACAGATACGCAGTATTTT. Amino acid sequence: CASSLGLNTDTQYF. The rearrangement links TRBV27 to TRBJ2-3; no reliable D call. Trimming cost V 2 bases and J 2 bases, with 8 bases left between them. CDR3 length: 14 amino acids. Germline V gene data show CDR1 as MNHEY and CDR2 as SMNVEV (reference sequence).

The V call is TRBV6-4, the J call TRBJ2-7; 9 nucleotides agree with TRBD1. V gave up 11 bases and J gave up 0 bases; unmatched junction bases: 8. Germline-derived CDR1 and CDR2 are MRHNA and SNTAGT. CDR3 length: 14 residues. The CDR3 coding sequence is TGTGCCCATGAGAGACAGGGGGTCTCCTACGAGCAGTACTTC. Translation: CAHERQGVSYEQYF.

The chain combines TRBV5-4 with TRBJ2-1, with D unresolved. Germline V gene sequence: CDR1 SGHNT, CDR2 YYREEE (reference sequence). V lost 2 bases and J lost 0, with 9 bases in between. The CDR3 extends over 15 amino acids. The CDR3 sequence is CASSFEISSYNEQFF. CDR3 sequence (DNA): TGTGCCAGCAGCTTCGAGATTAGCTCCTACAATGAGCAGTTCTTC. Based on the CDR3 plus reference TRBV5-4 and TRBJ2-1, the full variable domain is ETGVTQSPTHLIKTRGQQVTLRCSSQSGHNTVSWYQQALGQGPQFIFQYYREEENGRGNFPPRFSGLQFPNYSSELNVNALELDDSALYLCASSFEISSYNEQFFGPGTRLTVL.

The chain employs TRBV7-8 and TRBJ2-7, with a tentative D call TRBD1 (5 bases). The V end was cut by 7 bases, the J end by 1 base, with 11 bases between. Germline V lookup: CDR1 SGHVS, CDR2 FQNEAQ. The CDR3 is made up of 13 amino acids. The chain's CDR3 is CASTSDSSYEQYF. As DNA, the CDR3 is TGTGCCAGCACCTCTGACAGTTCCTACGAGCAGTACTTC.

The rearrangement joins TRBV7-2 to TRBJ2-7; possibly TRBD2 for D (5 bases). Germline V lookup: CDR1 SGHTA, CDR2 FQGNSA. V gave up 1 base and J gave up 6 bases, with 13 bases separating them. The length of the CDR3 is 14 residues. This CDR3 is CASSLEGSRGEQYF. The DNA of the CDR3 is TGTGCCAGCAGCTTAGAAGGGTCCCGGGGCGAGCAGTACTTC.

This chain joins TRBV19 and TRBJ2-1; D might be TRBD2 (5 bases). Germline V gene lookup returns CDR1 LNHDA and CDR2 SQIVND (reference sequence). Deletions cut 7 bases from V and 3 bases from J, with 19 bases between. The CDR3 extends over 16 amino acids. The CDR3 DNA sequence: TGTGCCAGTAAGGGAGACAACCAATCGGGCTACAATGAGCAGTTCTTC. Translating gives CASKGDNQSGYNEQFF. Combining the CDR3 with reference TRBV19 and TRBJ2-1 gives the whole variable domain DGGITQSPKYLFRKEGQNVTLSCEQNLNHDAMYWYRQDPGQGLRLIYYSQIVNDFQKGDIAEGYSVSREKKESFPLTVTSAQKNPTAFYLCASKGDNQSGYNEQFFGPGTRLTVL.

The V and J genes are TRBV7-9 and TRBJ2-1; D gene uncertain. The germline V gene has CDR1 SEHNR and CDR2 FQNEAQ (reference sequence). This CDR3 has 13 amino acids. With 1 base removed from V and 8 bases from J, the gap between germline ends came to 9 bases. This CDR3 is CASSLVDEDEQFF. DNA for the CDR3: TGTGCCAGCAGCTTAGTTGACGAGGATGAGCAGTTCTTC. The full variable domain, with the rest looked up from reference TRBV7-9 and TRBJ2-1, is DTGVSQNPRHKITKRGQNVTFRCDPISEHNRLYWYRQTLGQGPEFLTYFQNEAQLEKSRLLSDRFSAERPKGSFSTLEIQRTEQGDSAMYLCASSLVDEDEQFFGPGTRLTVL.

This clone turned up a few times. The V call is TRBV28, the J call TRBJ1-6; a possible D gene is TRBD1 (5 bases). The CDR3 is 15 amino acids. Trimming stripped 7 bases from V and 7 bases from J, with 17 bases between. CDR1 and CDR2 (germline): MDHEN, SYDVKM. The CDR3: CASKFPAGKNSPLHF. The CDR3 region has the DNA TGTGCCAGCAAATTCCCTGCAGGGAAAAATTCACCCCTCCACTTT.

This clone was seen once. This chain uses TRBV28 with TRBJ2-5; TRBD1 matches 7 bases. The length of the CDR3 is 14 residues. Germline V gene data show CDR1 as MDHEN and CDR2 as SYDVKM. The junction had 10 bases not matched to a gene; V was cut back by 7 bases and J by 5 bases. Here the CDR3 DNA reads TGTGCCAGCATTGGGGACAGCCTTTGGGAGACCCAGTACTTC. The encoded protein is CASIGDSLWETQYF.

The CDR3 DNA reads TGTGCCAGCAGTTTATCGACAGGGGCCGAGCAGTACTTC. Translation gives CASSLSTGAEQYF. The J gene is TRBJ2-7, the V gene TRBV27; 8 positions match TRBD1. Germline V gene lookup returns CDR1 MNHEY and CDR2 SMNVEV (reference sequence). The CDR3 spans 13 residues. Trimming removed 0 bases from V and 6 bases from J; junction bases left unmatched: 1.

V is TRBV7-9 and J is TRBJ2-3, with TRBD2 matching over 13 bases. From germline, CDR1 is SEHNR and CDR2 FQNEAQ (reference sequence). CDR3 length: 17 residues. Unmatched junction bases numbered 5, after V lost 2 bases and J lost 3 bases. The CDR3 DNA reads TGTGCCAGCAGCTTAAAACTAGCGGGAGGGAGGACAGATACGCAGTATTTT. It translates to CASSLKLAGGRTDTQYF.

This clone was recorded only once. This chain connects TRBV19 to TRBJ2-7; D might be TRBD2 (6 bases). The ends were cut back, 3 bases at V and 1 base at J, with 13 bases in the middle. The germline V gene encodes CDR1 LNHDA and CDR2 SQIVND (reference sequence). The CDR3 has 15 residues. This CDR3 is CASSMSWRDSYEQYF. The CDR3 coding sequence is TGTGCCAGTAGTATGAGTTGGCGGGATTCCTACGAGCAGTACTTC.

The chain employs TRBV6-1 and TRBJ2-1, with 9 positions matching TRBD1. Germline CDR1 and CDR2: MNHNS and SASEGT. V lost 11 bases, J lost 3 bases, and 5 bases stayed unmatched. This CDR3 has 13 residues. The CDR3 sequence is CAVPGQGYNEQFF. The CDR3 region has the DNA TGTGCCGTACCGGGACAGGGCTACAATGAGCAGTTCTTC.

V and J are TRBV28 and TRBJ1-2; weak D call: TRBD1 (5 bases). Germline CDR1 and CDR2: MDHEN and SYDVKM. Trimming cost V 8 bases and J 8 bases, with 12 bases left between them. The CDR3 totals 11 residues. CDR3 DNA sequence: TGTGCCAGCGGGGCAGGCGGAGGCTACACCTTC. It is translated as CASGAGGGYTF.

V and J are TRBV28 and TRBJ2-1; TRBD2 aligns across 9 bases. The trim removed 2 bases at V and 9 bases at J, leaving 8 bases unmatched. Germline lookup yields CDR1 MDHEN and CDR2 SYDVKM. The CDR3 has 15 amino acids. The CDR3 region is CASSLRSGRWGEQFF. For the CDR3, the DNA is TGTGCCAGCAGTTTACGGAGCGGGAGGTGGGGTGAGCAGTTCTTC.